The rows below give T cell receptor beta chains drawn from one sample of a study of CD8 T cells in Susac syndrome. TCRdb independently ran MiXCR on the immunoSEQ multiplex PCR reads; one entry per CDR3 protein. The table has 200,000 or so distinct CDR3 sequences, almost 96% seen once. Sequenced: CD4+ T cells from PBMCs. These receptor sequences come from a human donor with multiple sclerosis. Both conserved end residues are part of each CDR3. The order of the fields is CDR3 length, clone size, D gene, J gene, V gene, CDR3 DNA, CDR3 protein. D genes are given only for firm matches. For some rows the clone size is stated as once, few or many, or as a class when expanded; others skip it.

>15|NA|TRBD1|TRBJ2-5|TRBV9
TGTGCCAGCAGCAAAAGACAGGGAGCTTGGGAGACCCAGTACTTC
CASSKRQGAWETQYF
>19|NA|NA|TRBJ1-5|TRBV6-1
TGTGCCAGCAGTGAAGCGCTCGGTCGGGACACGACTAGCAATCAGCCCCAGCATTTT
CASSEALGRDTTSNQPQHF
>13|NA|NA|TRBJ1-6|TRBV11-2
TGTGCCAGCAGCTCAAAGAGGGATTCACCCCTCCACTTT
CASSSKRDSPLHF
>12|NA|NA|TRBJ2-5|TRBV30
TGTGCCCTTCGCCTCGGTTGGGAGACCCAGTACTTC
CALRLGWETQYF
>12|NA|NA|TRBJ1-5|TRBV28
TGTGCCACCTGGACAGGCAATCAGCCCCAGCATTTT
CATWTGNQPQHF
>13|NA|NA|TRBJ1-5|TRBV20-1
TGCAGTGCTGGAGAAAATAGCAATCAGCCCCAGCATTTT
CSAGENSNQPQHF
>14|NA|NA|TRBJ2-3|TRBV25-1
TGTGCCACCACGGGGGGCCTTAGCACAGATACGCAGTATTTT
CATTGGLSTDTQYF
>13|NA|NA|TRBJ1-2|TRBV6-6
TGTGCCAGCAGCCTACTAAATGGGGGTGGCTACACCTTC
CASSLLNGGGYTF
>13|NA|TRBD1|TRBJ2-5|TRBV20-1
TGCAGTGCTACCACAGGGGGGCAAGAGACCCAGTACTTC
CSATTGGQETQYF
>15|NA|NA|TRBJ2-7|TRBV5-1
TGCGCCAGCAGCTTGGGTCAGGGGGAGGTACACGAGCAGTACTTC
CASSLGQGEVHEQYF
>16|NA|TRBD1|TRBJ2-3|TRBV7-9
TGTGCCAGCAGCTTAACCGGGACAGGGGCCGCAGATACGCAGTATTTT
CASSLTGTGAADTQYF
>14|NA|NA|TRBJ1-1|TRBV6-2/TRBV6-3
TGTGCCAGCAGTTACTCGGCGGAGAACACTGAAGCTTTCTTT
CASSYSAENTEAFF
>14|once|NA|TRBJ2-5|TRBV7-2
TGTGCCAGCAGCTTAGGGAGGTCCCAAGAGACCCAGTACTTC
CASSLGRSQETQYF
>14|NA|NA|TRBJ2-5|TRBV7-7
TGTGCTAGCAGCTTAGCGCGGAGGGGTGAGACCCAGTACTTC
CASSLARRGETQYF
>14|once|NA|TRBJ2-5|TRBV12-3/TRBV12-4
TGTGCCAGCAGTCCCGGGCCACACAAAGAGACCCAGTACTTC
CASSPGPHKETQYF
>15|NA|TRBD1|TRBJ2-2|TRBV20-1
TGCAGTGCTAGAGATGGGGGACAGATCACCGGGGAGCTGTTTTTT
CSARDGGQITGELFF
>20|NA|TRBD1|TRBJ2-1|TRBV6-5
TGTGCCAGCAGTTACCCGACGATTCGCGGGACAGGGGTGGACAACAATGAGCAGTTCTTC
CASSYPTIRGTGVDNNEQFF
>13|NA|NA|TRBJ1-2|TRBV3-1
TGTGCCAGCAGCCTTAACCAGGGGACTGGCTACACCTTC
CASSLNQGTGYTF
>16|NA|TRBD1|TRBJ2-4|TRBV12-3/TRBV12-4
TGTGCCAGCAGCCGGACGATGGACAGGGCGAGGAACATTCAGTACTTC
CASSRTMDRARNIQYF
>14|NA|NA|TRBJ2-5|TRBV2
TGTGCCAGCAGTGAACTGGTGGCACGGGAGACCCAGTACTTC
CASSELVARETQYF
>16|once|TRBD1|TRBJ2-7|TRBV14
TGTGCCAGCAGCCCCCTGCCGGGACAGGGTAACTACGAGCAGTACTTC
CASSPLPGQGNYEQYF
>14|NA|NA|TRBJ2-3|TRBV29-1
TGCAGCGTTCGGGACCGGTGGAGCACAGATACGCAGTATTTT
CSVRDRWSTDTQYF
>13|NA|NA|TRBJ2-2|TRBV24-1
TGTGCCACCCGGGCAGCTAACACCGGGGAGCTGTTTTTT
CATRAANTGELFF
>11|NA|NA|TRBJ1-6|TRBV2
TGTGCCGGCAGGGGCAATTCACCCCTCCACTTT
CAGRGNSPLHF
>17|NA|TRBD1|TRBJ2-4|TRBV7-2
TGTGCCAGCAGCCCAGGGGGCGCCGAGATAGCCAAAAACATTCAGTACTTC
CASSPGGAEIAKNIQYF
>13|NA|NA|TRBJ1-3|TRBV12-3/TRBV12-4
TGTGCCAGCGGGGGGTTCTCTGGAAACACCATATATTTT
CASGGFSGNTIYF
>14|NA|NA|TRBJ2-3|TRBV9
TGTGCCAGCAGCGTAGGCAGCCTCACAGATACGCAGTATTTT
CASSVGSLTDTQYF
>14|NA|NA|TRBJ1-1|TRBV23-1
TGCGCCAGCAGTCAATCAACGTTGAACACTGAAGCTTTCTTT
CASSQSTLNTEAFF
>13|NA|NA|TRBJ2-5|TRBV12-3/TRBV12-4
TGTGCCAGCCGTAAATGGGGTGGGGAGACCCAGTACTTC
CASRKWGGETQYF
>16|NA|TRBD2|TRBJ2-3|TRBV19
TGTGCCAGTAGTATTAATCTGGCGGGGGGGCAAGATACGCAGTATTTT
CASSINLAGGQDTQYF
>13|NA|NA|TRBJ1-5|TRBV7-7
TGTGCCAGCAGCAAATGGCCGGACCAGCCCCAGCATTTT
CASSKWPDQPQHF
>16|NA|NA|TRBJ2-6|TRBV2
TGTGCCAGCAGTGGGGGGTGGACAACTGGGGCCAACGTCCTGACTTTC
CASSGGWTTGANVLTF
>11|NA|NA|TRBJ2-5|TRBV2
TGTGCCCCGGTTAGCGTGGAGACCCAGTACTTC
CAPVSVETQYF
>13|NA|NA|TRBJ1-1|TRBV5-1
TGCGCCAGCAGCATCAGGGGAGGCACTGAAGCTTTCTTT
CASSIRGGTEAFF
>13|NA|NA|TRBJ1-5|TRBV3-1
TGTGCCAGCAGCTCTGGACGGATTGAGCCCCAGCATTTT
CASSSGRIEPQHF
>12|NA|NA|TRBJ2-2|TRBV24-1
TGTGCCACCAGTGGCCCTCCCGGGGAGCTGTTTTTT
CATSGPPGELFF
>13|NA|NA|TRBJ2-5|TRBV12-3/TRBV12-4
TGTGCCAGCAGTTTAGAGTTCCAAGAGACCCAGTACTTC
CASSLEFQETQYF
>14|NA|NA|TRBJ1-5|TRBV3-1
TGTGCCAGCAGCCAAAGGGACACCAATCAGCCCCAGCATTTT
CASSQRDTNQPQHF
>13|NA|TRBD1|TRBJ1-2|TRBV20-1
TGCAGTGCCATGGACAGGAACAACTATGGCTACACCTTC
CSAMDRNNYGYTF
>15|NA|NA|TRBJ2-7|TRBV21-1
TGTGCCAGCACCGCTGGGGACAGGGATCCCTACGAGCAGTACTTC
CASTAGDRDPYEQYF
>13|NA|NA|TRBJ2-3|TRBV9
TGTGCCAGCAGCGTAGGGGGCCTAGATACGCAGTATTTT
CASSVGGLDTQYF
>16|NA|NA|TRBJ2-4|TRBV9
TGTGCCAGCAGCACGGGGGCGGGGGCCCCTCAGAACATTCAGTACTTC
CASSTGAGAPQNIQYF
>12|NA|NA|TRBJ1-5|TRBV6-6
TGTGCCAGCAGTTACTCTTGGATTCTCCAGCATTTT
CASSYSWILQHF
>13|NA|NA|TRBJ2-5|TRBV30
TGTGCCTGGAGTGAGGGCAACCAAGAGACCCAGTACTTC
CAWSEGNQETQYF
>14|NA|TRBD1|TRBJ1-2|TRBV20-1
TGCAGTGCTAGAGTTACAGGGGACCACTATGGCTACACCTTC
CSARVTGDHYGYTF
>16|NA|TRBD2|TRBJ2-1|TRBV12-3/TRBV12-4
TGTGCCAGCAGTTTACTAGCGGGGGGGGAATACAATGAGCAGTTCTTC
CASSLLAGGEYNEQFF
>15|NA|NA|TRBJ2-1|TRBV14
TGTGCCAGCAGACCCGGACTTCTCTCCTACAATGAGCAGTTCTTC
CASRPGLLSYNEQFF
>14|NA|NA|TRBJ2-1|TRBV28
TGTGCCAGCAGTTTGCCAGGGTACCACAATGAGCAGTTCTTC
CASSLPGYHNEQFF
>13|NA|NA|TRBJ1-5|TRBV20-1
TGCAGTGCTCTCCCTCCCTCGAATCAGCCCCAGCATTTT
CSALPPSNQPQHF
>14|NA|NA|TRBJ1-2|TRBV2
TGTGCCAGCGCTGCGCTGGTTGTTAGAGGGCGCTACACCTTC
CASAALVVRGRYTF
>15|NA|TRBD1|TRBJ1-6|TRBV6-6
TGTGCCAGCAACCGAGAGGGACAGGGTTATTCACCCCTCCACTTT
CASNREGQGYSPLHF